The T cell receptor (beta chain) under discussion was sequenced for a study of blood T cell repertoires in COVID-19. TCRdb keeps only in-frame clones here, not all; method: immunoSEQ multiplex PCR. The table has about 35,000 clones, about 80% seen once; the top ten hold 13% to 15%. Material: peripheral blood. The TCR was taken from a woman between 65 and 79 years old with acute or convalescent COVID-19.

DNA for the CDR3: TGTGCCAGCAGTTTGGGACAGGGAATTTCCTACGAGCAGTACTTC. Protein: CASSLGQGISYEQYF. This rearrangement joins TRBV27 to TRBJ2-7, with 9 bases fitting TRBD1. CDR1 is MNHEY, CDR2 SMNVEV, per germline (reference sequence). CDR3 length: 15 amino acids. The trim removed 3 bases at V and 1 base at J, leaving 4 bases unmatched.